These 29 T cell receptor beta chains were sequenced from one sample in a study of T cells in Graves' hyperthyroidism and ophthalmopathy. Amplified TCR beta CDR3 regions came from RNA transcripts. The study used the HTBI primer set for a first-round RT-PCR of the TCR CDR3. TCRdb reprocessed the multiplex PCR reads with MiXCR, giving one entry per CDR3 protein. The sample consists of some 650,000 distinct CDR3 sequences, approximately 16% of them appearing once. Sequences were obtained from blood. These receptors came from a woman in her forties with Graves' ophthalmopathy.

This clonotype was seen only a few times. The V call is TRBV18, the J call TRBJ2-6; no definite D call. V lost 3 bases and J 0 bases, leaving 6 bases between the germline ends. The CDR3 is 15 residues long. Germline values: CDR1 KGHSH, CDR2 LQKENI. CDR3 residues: CASSPGYSGANVLTF. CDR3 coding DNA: TGTGCCAGCTCACCCGGGTACTCTGGGGCCAACGTCCTGACTTTC.

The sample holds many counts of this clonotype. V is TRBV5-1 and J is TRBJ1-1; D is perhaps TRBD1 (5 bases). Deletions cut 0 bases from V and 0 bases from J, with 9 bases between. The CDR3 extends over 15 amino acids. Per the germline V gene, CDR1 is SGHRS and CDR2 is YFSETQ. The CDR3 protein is CASSLAQGVNTEAFF. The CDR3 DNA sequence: TGCGCCAGCAGCTTGGCCCAGGGAGTGAACACTGAAGCTTTCTTT.

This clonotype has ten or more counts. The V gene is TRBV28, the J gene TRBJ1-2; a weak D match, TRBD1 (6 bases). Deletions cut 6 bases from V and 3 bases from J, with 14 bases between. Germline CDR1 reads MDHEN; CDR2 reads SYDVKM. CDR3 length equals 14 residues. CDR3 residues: CASRWGPPHYGYTF. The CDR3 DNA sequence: TGTGCCAGCAGGTGGGGGCCCCCCCACTATGGCTACACCTTC.

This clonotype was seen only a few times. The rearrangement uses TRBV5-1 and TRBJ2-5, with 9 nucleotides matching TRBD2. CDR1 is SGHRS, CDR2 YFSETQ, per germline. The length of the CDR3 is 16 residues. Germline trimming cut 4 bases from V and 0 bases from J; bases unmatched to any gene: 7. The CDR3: CASSHLAGPYQETQYF. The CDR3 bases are TGCGCCAGCAGCCACCTAGCGGGACCGTACCAAGAGACCCAGTACTTC.

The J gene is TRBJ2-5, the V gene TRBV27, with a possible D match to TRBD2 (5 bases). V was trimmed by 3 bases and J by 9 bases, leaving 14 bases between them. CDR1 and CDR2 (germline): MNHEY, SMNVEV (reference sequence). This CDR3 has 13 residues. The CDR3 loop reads CASSLSYTEAQYF. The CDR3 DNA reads TGTGCCAGCAGTTTGAGCTATACGGAGGCCCAGTACTTC.

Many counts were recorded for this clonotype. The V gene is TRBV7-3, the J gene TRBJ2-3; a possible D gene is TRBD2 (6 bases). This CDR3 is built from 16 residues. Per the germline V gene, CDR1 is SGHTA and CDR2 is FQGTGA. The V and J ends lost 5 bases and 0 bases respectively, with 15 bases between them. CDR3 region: CASSPHGGKSTDTQYF. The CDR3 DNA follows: TGTGCCAGCAGCCCTCATGGGGGGAAAAGCACAGATACGCAGTATTTT.

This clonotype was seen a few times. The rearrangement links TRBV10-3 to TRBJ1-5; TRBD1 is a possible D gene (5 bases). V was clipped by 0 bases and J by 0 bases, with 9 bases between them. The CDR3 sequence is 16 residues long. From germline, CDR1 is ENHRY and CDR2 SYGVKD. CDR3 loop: CAISESGGLSNQPQHF. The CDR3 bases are TGTGCCATCAGTGAGTCTGGGGGACTTAGCAATCAGCCCCAGCATTTT.

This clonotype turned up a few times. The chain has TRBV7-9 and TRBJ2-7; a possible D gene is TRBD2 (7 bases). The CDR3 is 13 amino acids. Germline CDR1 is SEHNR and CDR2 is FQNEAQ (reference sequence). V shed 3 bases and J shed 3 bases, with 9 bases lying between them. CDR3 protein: CASSFGGHYEQYF. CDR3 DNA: TGTGCCAGCAGCTTCGGGGGGCACTACGAGCAGTACTTC.

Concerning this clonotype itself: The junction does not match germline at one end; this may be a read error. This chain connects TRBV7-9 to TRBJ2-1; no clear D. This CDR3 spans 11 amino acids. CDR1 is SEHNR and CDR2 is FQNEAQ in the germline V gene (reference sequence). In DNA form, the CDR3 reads TGTGCCAGCAGCACCTACAAGGAGCAGTTCTTC. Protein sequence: CASSTYKEQFF. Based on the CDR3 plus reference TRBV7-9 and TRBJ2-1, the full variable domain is DTGVSQNPRHKITKRGQNVTFRCDPISEHNRLYWYRQTLGQGPEFLTYFQNEAQLEKSRLLSDRFSAERPKGSFSTLEIQRTEQGDSAMYLCASSTYKEQFFGPGTRLTVL.

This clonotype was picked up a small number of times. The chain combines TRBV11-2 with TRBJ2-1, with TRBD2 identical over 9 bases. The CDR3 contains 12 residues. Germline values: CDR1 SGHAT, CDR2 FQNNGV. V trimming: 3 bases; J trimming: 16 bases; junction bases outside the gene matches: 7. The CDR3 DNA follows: TGTGCCAGCAGCTTGCCAAGCGGGAGGCGATTCTTC. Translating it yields CASSLPSGRRFF.

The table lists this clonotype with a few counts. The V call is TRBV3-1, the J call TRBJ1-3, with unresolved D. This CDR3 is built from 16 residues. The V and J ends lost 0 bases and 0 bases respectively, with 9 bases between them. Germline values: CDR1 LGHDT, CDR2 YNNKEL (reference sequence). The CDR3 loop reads CASSQDPGSSGNTIYF. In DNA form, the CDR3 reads TGTGCCAGCAGCCAAGATCCGGGGAGCTCTGGAAACACCATATATTTT.

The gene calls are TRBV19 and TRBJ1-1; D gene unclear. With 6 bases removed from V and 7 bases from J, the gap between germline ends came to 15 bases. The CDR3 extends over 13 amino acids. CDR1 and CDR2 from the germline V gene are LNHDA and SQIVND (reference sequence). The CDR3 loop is CASRPNLGNEAFF. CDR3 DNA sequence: TGTGCCAGTAGGCCCAATTTAGGTAATGAAGCTTTCTTT.

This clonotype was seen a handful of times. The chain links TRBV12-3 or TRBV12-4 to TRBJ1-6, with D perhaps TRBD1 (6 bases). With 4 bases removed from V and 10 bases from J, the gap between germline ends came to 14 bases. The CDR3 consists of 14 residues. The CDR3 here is CASSSGTRESPLHF. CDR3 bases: TGTGCCAGCAGTTCTGGGACAAGGGAATCACCCCTCCACTTT.

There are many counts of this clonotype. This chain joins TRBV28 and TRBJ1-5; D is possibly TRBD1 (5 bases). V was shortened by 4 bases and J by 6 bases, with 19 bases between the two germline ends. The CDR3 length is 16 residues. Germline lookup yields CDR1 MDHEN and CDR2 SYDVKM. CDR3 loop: CASSSRVAGRLQPQHF. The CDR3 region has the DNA TGTGCCAGCAGTTCCAGGGTCGCAGGGAGACTTCAGCCCCAGCATTTT.

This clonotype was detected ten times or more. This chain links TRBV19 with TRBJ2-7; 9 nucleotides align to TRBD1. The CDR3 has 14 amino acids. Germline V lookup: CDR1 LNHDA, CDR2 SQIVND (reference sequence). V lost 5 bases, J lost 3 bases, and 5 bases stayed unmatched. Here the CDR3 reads CASSATGGIYEQYF. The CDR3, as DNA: TGTGCCAGTAGTGCGACAGGGGGAATCTACGAGCAGTACTTC.

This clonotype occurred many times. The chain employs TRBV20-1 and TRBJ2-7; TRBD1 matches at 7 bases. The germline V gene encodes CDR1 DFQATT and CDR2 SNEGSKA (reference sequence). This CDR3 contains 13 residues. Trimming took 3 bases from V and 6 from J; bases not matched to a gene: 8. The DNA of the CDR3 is TGCAGTGCTAGTGAGACAGGGCTCTTCGAGCAGTACTTC. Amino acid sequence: CSASETGLFEQYF.

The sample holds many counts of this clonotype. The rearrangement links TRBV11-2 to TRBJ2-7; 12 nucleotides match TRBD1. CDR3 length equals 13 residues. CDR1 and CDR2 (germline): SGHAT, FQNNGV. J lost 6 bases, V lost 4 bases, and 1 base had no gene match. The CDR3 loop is CASSSGQGAEQYF. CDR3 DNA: TGTGCCAGCAGCTCGGGACAGGGGGCCGAGCAGTACTTC. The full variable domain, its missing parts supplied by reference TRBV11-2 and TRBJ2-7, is EAGVAQSPRYKIIEKRQSVAFWCNPISGHATLYWYQQILGQGPKLLIQFQNNGVVDDSQLPKDRFSAERLKGVDSTLKIQPAKLEDSAVYLCASSSGQGAEQYFGPGTRLTVT.

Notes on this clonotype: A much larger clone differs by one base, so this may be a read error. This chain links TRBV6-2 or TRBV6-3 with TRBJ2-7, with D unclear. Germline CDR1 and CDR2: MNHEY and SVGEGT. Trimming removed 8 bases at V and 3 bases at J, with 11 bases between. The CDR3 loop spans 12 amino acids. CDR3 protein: CASGQPNYEQYF. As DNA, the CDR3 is TGTGCCAGCGGCCAGCCAAACTACGAGCAGTACTTC.

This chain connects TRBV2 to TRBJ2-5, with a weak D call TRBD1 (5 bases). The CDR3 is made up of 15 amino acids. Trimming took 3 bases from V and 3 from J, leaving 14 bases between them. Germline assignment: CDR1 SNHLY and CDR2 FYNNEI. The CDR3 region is CASSDAAGLKETQYF. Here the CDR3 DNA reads TGTGCCAGCAGTGATGCGGCAGGGCTTAAAGAGACCCAGTACTTC.

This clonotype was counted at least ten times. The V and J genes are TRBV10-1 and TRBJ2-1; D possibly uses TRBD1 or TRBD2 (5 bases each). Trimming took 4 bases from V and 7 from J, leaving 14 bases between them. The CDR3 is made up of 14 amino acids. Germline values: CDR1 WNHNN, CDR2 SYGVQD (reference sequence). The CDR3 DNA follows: TGCGCCAGCAGTGCCCAGGGACGGAGGAATGAGCAGTTCTTC. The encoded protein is CASSAQGRRNEQFF.

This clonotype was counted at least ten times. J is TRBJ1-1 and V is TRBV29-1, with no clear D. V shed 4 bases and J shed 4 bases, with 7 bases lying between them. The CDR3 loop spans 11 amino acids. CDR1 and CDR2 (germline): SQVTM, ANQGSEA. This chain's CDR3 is CSVVALTEAFF. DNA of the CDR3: TGCAGCGTTGTAGCTCTCACTGAAGCTTTCTTT.

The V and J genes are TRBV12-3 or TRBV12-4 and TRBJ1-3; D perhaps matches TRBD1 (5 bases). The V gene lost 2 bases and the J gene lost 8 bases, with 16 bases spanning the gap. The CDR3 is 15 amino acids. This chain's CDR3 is CASSLRAVGVHTIYF. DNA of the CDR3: TGTGCCAGCAGTTTACGGGCTGTAGGGGTACACACCATATATTTT.

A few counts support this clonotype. The CDR3 bases are TGTGCCAGCAGACCGGGGTCTGGAAACACCATATATTTT. Translating gives CASRPGSGNTIYF. The gene calls are TRBV6-1 and TRBJ1-3; D ambiguous. Trimming cost V 6 bases and J 1 base, with 7 bases left between them. The CDR3 runs to 13 residues. Germline V gives CDR1 MNHNS, CDR2 SASEGT.

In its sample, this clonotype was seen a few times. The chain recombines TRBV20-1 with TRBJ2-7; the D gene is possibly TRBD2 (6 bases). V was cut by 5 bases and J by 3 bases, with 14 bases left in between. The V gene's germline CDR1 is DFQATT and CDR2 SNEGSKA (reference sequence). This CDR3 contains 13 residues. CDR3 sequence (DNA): TGCAGTGCTCCGGAGGGCGTACACTACGAGCAGTACTTC. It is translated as CSAPEGVHYEQYF.

The CDR3 DNA reads TGTGCCAGCAGTTTACACGGGGGGGGTAGCACAGATACGCAGTATTTT. Residues: CASSLHGGGSTDTQYF. This rearrangement joins TRBV12-3 or TRBV12-4 to TRBJ2-3; 8 nucleotides line up with TRBD2. J lost 0 bases, V lost 2 bases, and 4 bases had no gene match. This CDR3 spans 16 amino acids.

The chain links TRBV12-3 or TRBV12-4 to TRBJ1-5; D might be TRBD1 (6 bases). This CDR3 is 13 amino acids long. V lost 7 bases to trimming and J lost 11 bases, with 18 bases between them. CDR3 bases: TGTGCCAGCACCCGGGGGGCCTTAGGGGCCCAGCATTTT. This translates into CASTRGALGAQHF.

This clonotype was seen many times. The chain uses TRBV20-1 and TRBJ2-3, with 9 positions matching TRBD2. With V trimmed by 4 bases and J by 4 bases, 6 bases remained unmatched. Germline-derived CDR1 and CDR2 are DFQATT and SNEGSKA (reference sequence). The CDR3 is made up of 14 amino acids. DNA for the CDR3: TGCAGTGCTATGCGGGAGGGCAACCCAGATACGCAGTATTTT. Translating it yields CSAMREGNPDTQYF.

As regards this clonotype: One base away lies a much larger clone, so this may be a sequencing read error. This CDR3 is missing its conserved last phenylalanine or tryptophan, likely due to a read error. This chain's CDR3 is CAWSLDHLQPQHL. The CDR3 nucleotides are TGTGCCTGGAGTCTCGACCATCTTCAGCCCCAGCATCTT. This chain connects TRBV30 to TRBJ1-5; D remains unclear. Germline values: CDR1 GTSNPN, CDR2 SVGIG (reference sequence). The CDR3 is 13 amino acids. V gave up 2 bases and J gave up 6 bases, with 11 bases separating them.

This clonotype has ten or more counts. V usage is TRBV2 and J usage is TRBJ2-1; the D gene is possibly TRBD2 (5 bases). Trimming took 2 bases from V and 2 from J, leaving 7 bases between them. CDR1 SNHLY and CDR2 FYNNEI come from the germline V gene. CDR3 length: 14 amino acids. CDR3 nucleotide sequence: TGTGCCAGCAGTGAATGGACTCCCTACAATGAGCAGTTCTTC. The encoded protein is CASSEWTPYNEQFF.